These T cell receptor beta chains were read from a single sample in a study of radiotherapy plus CTLA-4 blockade in lung cancer. Generated by immunoSEQ multiplex PCR, the TCRdb table keeps only in-frame clones and is missing some. The data contain around 40,000 clones, roughly 75% of them seen just once; the ten biggest clones take up 8.5% to 10%. The material was peripheral blood, obtained from a patient treated with radiotherapy plus ipilimumab. The receptors derive from a human donor with non-small cell lung cancer who had stable disease on radiotherapy plus ipilimumab. Each CDR3 is given with its conserved first and last residue. The D gene is left open where the match is weak. A clone size is listed for some rows: how often the clone was seen (once, few, many), or a class if it is expanded.

v_call	clone_size	d_call	j_call	cdr3_nt	cdr3_aa
TRBV2	NA	TRBD1	TRBJ2-7	TGTGCCAGCGCCCGGGACAGGGGCTACGAGCAGTACTTC	CASARDRGYEQYF
TRBV27	NA	NA	TRBJ1-2	TGTGCCAGGACAGGTTTTGATGGCTACACCTTC	CARTGFDGYTF
TRBV20-1	once	NA	TRBJ1-3	TGCAGTGCTAGAGGACGGGGGGGCGCTAGTTTT	CSARGRGGASF
TRBV30	NA	NA	TRBJ1-2	TGTGCCTGGAGTGTCACACAGGTCTATGGCTACACCTTC	CAWSVTQVYGYTF
TRBV5-1	once	TRBD1	TRBJ1-1	TGCGCCAGCAGCTTCGGACAGGGTCGGACTGAAGCTTTCTTT	CASSFGQGRTEAFF
TRBV11-3	few	NA	TRBJ1-2	TGTGCCAGCAGCTTAGGTACAGGGAACTATGGCTACACCTTC	CASSLGTGNYGYTF
TRBV6-5	NA	NA	TRBJ2-5	TGTGCCAGCAGTTACGAGCGGTACCAAGAGACCCAGTACTTC	CASSYERYQETQYF
TRBV10-2	NA	NA	TRBJ1-1	TGCGCCAGCAGGCGGACAGCCAACACTGAAGCTTTCTTT	CASRRTANTEAFF
TRBV6-6	few	NA	TRBJ2-7	TGTGCCAGCAGTTACTCGAGCGAGACCTACGAGCAGTACTTC	CASSYSSETYEQYF
TRBV27	NA	NA	TRBJ1-5	TGTGCCAGCAGTGGGAGGACAAACAATCAGCCCCAGCATTTT	CASSGRTNNQPQHF
TRBV29-1	NA	NA	TRBJ1-2	TGCAGCGTTGAGACAGGTGGTTTCGGCTATGGCTACACCTTC	CSVETGGFGYGYTF
TRBV2	once	NA	TRBJ1-5	TGTGCCAGCAAAGCGGAGATCGATCAGCCCCAGCATTTT	CASKAEIDQPQHF
TRBV2	NA	NA	TRBJ1-1	TGTGCCAGCAGTGATACTCCGGGAGACACATTGAACACTGAAGCTTTCTTT	CASSDTPGDTLNTEAFF
TRBV15	once	NA	TRBJ1-6	TGTGCCACCAGCTCCCCCGACAGCCGCAATTCACCCCTCCACTTT	CATSSPDSRNSPLHF
TRBV9	NA	TRBD1	TRBJ1-5	TGTGCCAGCAGCGTGGGACAGGGGAATCAGCCCCAGCATTTT	CASSVGQGNQPQHF
TRBV5-4	few	TRBD1	TRBJ1-1	TGTGCCAGCAGCCTGACAGGGGGAAACACTGAAGCTTTCTTT	CASSLTGGNTEAFF
TRBV15	NA	TRBD1	TRBJ2-1	TGTGCCACCAGCAGAGATATGGACAGGGGGCTCAATGAGCAGTTCTTC	CATSRDMDRGLNEQFF
TRBV7-2	NA	NA	TRBJ1-2	TGTGCCAGCAGCTTAGTCGAGGGTAGCTATGGCTACACCTTC	CASSLVEGSYGYTF
TRBV25-1	NA	NA	TRBJ1-2	TGTGCCAGCAGTCCACAACAGGGTTTTGGCTACACCTTC	CASSPQQGFGYTF
TRBV6-5	NA	TRBD1	TRBJ2-2	TGTGCCAGCAGCCGGACAGGGAGTACCGGGGAGCTGTTTTTT	CASSRTGSTGELFF
TRBV5-1	NA	TRBD1	TRBJ1-2	TGCGCCAGCAGCCTCCTGGACAGGGGGCTGGGCTACACCTTC	CASSLLDRGLGYTF
TRBV18	NA	TRBD1	TRBJ1-2	TGTGCCAGCTCACCCCCGGGACAGGGGGCGTATGGCTACACCTTC	CASSPPGQGAYGYTF
TRBV25-1	NA	NA	TRBJ2-1	TGTGCCAGCAGTGCCTACCCCCACGGGCAGTTCTTC	CASSAYPHGQFF
TRBV23-1	NA	NA	TRBJ1-2	TGCGCCAGCAGTCTCGAGGGCGTTTACGGCTACACCTTC	CASSLEGVYGYTF
TRBV19	many	TRBD1	TRBJ1-1	TGTGCCAGTAGTATGGGACAGGGGTTAGGGACTGAAGCTTTCTTT	CASSMGQGLGTEAFF
TRBV19	NA	TRBD1	TRBJ1-2	TGTGCCAGTAGTCCCACCAGACAGGGAATCCCTAGCGGCTACACCTTC	CASSPTRQGIPSGYTF
TRBV6-1	NA	TRBD2	TRBJ2-2	TGTGCCAGCAGTGAAAGGTCCGGGGGGACGTTTACCGGGGAGCTGTTTTTT	CASSERSGGTFTGELFF
TRBV7-6	NA	TRBD2	TRBJ2-7	TGTGCCAGCAGCCCCCGGGGAGGGGCCTACGAGCAGTACTTC	CASSPRGGAYEQYF
TRBV30	NA	NA	TRBJ1-5	TGTGCCTGGAGTGTGACTCTTGATCAGCCCCAGCATTTT	CAWSVTLDQPQHF
TRBV5-1	few	NA	TRBJ2-7	TGCGCCAGCAGCTTGGTGGTCACAGCTTATACCTACGAGCAGTACTTC	CASSLVVTAYTYEQYF
TRBV2	NA	NA	TRBJ2-7	TGTGCCAGCAGACCCGACTCCCTGGGTCACTACGAGCAGTACTTC	CASRPDSLGHYEQYF
TRBV4-1	once	NA	TRBJ1-4	TGCGCCAGCAGCCCTACCGGGACTGCCGAAAAACTGTTTTTT	CASSPTGTAEKLFF
TRBV7-2	few	TRBD1	TRBJ1-1	TGTGCCAGCAGCTTCTACAGGGGCCACACTGAAGCTTTCTTT	CASSFYRGHTEAFF